This T cell receptor (beta chain) stems from a study of T cell responses to AZD1222 COVID-19 vaccine. With V trimmed by 2 bases and J by 7 bases, 5 bases remained unmatched. The CDR3 covers 15 residues. CDR1 is MNHNS and CDR2 is SASEGT in the germline V gene. A remark on this clone: As yet, its antigen is unknown.

Repertoires were generated with immunoSEQ multiplex PCR, while TCRdb's copy carries only in-frame clones and drops some. The table shows 180,000 or so clones, with 90% to 95% occurring only once. Study findings and constraints: Distributed over spike, vaccine-associated CD4 TCRs predominated at 160-218 and 743-854. Reportedly, nearly half of unique spike TCRs recognized epitopes outside B.1.351/B.1.1.7 mutations. It was only after the peak T cell response that any repertoires were sampled. Most donors were white British, females outnumbered males, and clonal diversity was possibly underestimated.

The clonotype originates from an adult who received the MenACWY meningococcal vaccine as a control. Sequences were derived from peripheral blood, sampled 28 days after the second dose of the MenACWY control vaccine. V gene TRBV6-1 combines with J gene TRBJ1-4, with 9 bases lining up with TRBD1. The CDR3 spells CASSENRGRGEKLFF. As DNA, the CDR3 is TGTGCCAGCAGTGAAAACAGGGGGCGGGGTGAAAAACTGTTTTTT.